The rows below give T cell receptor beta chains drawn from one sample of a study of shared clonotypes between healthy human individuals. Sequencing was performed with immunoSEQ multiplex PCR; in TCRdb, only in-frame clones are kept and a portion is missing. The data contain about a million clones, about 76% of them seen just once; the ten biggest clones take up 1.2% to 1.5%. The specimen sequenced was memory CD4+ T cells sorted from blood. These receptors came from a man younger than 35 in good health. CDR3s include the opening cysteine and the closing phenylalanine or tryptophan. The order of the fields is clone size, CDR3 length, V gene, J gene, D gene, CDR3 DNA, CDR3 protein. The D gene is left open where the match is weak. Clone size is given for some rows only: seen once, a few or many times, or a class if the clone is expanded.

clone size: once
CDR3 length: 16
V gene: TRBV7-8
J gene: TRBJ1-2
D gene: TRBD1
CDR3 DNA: TGTGCCAGCAGCATCCGGGACAGGGGAGCTAACTATGGCTACACCTTC
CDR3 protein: CASSIRDRGANYGYTF

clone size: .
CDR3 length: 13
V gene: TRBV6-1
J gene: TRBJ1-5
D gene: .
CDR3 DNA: TGTGCCAGCAGCCCAGGTTTGGTTCAGCCCCAGCATTTT
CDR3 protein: CASSPGLVQPQHF

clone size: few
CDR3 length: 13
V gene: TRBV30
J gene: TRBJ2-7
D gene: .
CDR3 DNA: TGTGCCTGGAGTTCGGGACGGCAATACGAGCAGTACTTC
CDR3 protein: CAWSSGRQYEQYF

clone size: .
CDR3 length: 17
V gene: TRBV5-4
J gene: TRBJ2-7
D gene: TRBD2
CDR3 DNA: TGTGCCAGCAGCTTGGCCCTTTTGGGGGGGAGCTCCTACGAGCAGTACTTC
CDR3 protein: CASSLALLGGSSYEQYF

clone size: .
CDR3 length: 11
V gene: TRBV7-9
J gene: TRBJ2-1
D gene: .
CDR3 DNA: TGTTCGGCAGGGCGTTACAATGAGCAGTTCTTC
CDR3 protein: CSAGRYNEQFF

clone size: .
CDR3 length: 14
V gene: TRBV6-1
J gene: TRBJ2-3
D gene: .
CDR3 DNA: TGTGCCAGCAGCGATAGACCCTGGGCGGATACGCAGTATTTT
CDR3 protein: CASSDRPWADTQYF

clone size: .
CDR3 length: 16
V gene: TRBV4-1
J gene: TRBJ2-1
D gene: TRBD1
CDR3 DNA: TGCGCCAGCAGCCAAGAAGGGGGCGGCTTCTACAATGAGCAGTTCTTC
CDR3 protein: CASSQEGGGFYNEQFF

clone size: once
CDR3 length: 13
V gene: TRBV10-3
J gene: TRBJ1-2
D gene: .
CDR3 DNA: TGTGCCATCAGTGAGTTATGGGGGGAGGACTACACCTTC
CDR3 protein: CAISELWGEDYTF

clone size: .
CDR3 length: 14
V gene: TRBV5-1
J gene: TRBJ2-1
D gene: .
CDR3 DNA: TGCGCCAGCAGCTTGTCTGTTGACAATCAAGGACAGTTCTTC
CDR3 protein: CASSLSVDNQGQFF

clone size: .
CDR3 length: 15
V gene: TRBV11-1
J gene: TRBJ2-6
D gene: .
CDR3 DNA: TGTGCCAGCAGCTTAGCGGTATCTGGGGCCAACGTCCTGACTTTC
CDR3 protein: CASSLAVSGANVLTF

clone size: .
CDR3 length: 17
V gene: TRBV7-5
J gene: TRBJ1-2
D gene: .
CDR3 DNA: TGTGCCAGAAGCCCCGCGTGGGGATGTGGGCCTAACTATGGCTACACCTTC
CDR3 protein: CARSPAWGCGPNYGYTF

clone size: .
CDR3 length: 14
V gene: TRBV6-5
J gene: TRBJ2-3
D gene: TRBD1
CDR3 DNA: TGTGCCAGCAGATATGGACAGGGTAGAGATACGCAGTATTTT
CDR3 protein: CASRYGQGRDTQYF

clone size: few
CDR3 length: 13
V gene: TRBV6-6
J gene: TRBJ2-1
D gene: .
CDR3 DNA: TGTGCCAGCACCTCTCCTCAGCGAAATGAGCAGTTCTTC
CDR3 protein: CASTSPQRNEQFF

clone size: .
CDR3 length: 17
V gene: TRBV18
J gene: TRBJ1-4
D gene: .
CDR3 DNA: TGTGCCAGCTCACCACAAGGGTGGGGACCGAACTTCGAAAAACTGTTTTTT
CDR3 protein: CASSPQGWGPNFEKLFF

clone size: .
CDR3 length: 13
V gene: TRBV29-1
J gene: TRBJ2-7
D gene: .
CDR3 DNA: TGCAGCGTTGAAGGGCAGGGGGGCTACGAGCAGTACTTC
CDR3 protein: CSVEGQGGYEQYF

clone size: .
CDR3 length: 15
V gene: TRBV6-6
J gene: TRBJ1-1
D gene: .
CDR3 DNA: TGTGCCAGCAGTTCGAGGGACAACCGAGGGACTGAAGCTTTCTTT
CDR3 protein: CASSSRDNRGTEAFF

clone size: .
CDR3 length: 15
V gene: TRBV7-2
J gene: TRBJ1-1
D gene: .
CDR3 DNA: TGTGCCAGAGATTTTGATGGGAACCAGGGCAGGTCTGCTTTCTTT
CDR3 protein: CARDFDGNQGRSAFF

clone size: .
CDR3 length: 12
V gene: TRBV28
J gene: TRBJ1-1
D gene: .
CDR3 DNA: TGTGCCAGCAGGGTGGGGGCGACTGAAGCTTTCTTT
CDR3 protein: CASRVGATEAFF

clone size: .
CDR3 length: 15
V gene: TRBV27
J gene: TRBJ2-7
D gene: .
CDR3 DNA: TGTGCCAGCAGTCCCACAGGAGGCCCTCCCTACGAGCAGTACTTC
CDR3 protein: CASSPTGGPPYEQYF

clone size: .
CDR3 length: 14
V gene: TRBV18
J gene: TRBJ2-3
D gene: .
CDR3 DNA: TGTGCCAGCTCACCATCGACTCACACAGATACGCAGTATTTT
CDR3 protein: CASSPSTHTDTQYF

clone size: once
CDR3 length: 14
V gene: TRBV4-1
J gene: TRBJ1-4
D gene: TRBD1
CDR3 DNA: TGCGCCAGCAGCCAGGGACAGGTCAATGAAAAACTGTTTTTT
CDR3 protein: CASSQGQVNEKLFF

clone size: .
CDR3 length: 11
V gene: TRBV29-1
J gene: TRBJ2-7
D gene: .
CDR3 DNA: TGCAGCGTTGTAGGGACCTACGAGCAGTACTTC
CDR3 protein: CSVVGTYEQYF

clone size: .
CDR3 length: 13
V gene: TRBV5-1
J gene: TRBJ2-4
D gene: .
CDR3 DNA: TGCGCCAGCAGCTTGGCGGGAGAGGGCATTCAGTACTTC
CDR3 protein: CASSLAGEGIQYF

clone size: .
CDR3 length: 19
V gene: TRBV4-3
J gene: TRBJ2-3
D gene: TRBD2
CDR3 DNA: TGCGCCAGCAGCCAAGAGGGCTCCGTCAAGCGGGAATACGCAGATACGCAGTATTTT
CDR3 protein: CASSQEGSVKREYADTQYF

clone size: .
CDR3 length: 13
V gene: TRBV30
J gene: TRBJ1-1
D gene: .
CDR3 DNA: TGTGCCTGGAGTACAAACCTACAGTTTGAAGCTTTCTTT
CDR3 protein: CAWSTNLQFEAFF

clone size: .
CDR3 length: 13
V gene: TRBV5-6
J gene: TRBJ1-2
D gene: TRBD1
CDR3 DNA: TGTGCCAGCAGCTTGGGGACAGGGGTTGGCTACACCTTC
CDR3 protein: CASSLGTGVGYTF

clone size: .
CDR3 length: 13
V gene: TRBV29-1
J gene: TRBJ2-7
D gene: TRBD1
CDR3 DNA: TGCAGCGTTGAGGGACAGGGAGCCTACGAGCAGTACTTC
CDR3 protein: CSVEGQGAYEQYF

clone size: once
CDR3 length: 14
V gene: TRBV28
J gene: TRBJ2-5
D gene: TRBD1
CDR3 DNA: TGTGCCACCTGCGTGGACAGGGGTGTGGAGACCCAGTACTTC
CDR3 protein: CATCVDRGVETQYF

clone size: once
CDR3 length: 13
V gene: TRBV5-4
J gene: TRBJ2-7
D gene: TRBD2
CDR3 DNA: TGTGCCGGGGCACGCGGGGGGGCTCCCGAGCAGTACTTC
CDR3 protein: CAGARGGAPEQYF

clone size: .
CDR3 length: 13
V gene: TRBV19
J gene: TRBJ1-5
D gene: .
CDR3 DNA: TGTGCCAGTAGTATCGCAGACCATCAGCCCCAGCATTTT
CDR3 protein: CASSIADHQPQHF

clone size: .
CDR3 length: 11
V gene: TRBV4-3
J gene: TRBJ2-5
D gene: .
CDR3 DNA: TGCGCCAGCAGCCAAGTAAGGACCCAGTACTTC
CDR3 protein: CASSQVRTQYF